Each of the 17 T cell receptor beta chains below was sequenced from the same sample in a study of CD8+CD57+ T cells in acquired aplastic anemia. CDR3 and TCR beta VDJ profiling relied on a genomic DNA template. TCRdb reanalysed the reads using MiXCR and keeps one entry per CDR3 protein. Of some 170,000 distinct CDR3 sequences listed, just under 45% are singletons. Sequencing was carried out using sorted CD4+, CD8+, or CD8+CD57+ T cells (not recorded which) from PBMCs. Receptor source: a human donor in good health.

On this clonotype: A much larger clonotype is one base distant, so this may be a read error. This sequence joins TRBV20-1 and TRBJ1-1; D gene uncertain. The CDR3 has 13 amino acids. Germline CDR1 is DFQATT and CDR2 is SNEGSKA (reference sequence). Here the CDR3 DNA reads TGCAGTGCTGGAGAGCCCGGACGGCCTGAAGCTTTCTTT. Translation: CSAGEPGRPEAFF.

The J gene is TRBJ2-5, the V gene TRBV20-1; either TRBD1 or TRBD2 may fit D (6 bases each). Germline V CDR1 and CDR2: DFQATT, SNEGSKA (reference sequence). This CDR3 is 14 amino acids long. V was cut by 4 bases and J by 5 bases, with 17 bases left in between. The CDR3 spells CSANVGGLDETQYF. Here the CDR3 DNA reads TGCAGTGCTAACGTTGGGGGGCTGGATGAGACCCAGTACTTC.

The chain combines TRBV7-2 with TRBJ1-1; 7 bases are a match to TRBD1. Germline assignment: CDR1 SGHTA and CDR2 FQGNSA. V was clipped by 2 bases and J by 8 bases; unmatched bases: 5. This CDR3 comprises 13 residues. As DNA, the CDR3 is TGTGCCAGCAGCTTATCCGGGACAGACGAAGCTTTCTTT. Protein: CASSLSGTDEAFF.

This clonotype appeared many times. The chain links TRBV12-3 or TRBV12-4 to TRBJ2-7; possibly TRBD1 for D (7 bases). The V end lost 3 bases, the J end lost 3 bases, and 15 bases lay between the germline ends. The CDR3 consists of 15 residues. CDR3 sequence (DNA): TGTGCCAGCAGTTTGAGAGGAGGGGGCAGCTACGAGCAGTACTTC. This translates into CASSLRGGGSYEQYF.

This chain uses TRBV7-8 with TRBJ1-1; D is perhaps TRBD1 (6 bases). The CDR3 spans 18 residues. V lost 6 bases to trimming and J lost 5 bases, with 28 bases between them. Germline CDR1 reads SGHVS; CDR2 reads FQNEAQ. CDR3 residues: CASRAYGLFEGGRTEAFF. In nucleotides, the CDR3 is TGTGCCAGCAGAGCTTATGGGTTATTTGAGGGGGGCCGGACTGAAGCTTTCTTT.

The chain is built from TRBV7-2 and TRBJ1-6; a weak D match, TRBD1 (6 bases). The V end lost 3 bases, the J end lost 9 bases, and 12 bases lay between the germline ends. Germline CDR1 is SGHTA and CDR2 is FQGNSA. CDR3 length equals 14 residues. The CDR3 spells CASSLGEGGSPLHF. The CDR3 bases are TGTGCCAGCAGCTTGGGAGAGGGGGGTTCACCCCTCCACTTT.

The rearrangement links TRBV14 to TRBJ2-7, with 8 bases lining up with TRBD2. The germline V gene has CDR1 SGHDN and CDR2 FVKESK. V lost 0 bases and J lost 3; bases outside the gene matches: 4. CDR3 length: 15 amino acids. The CDR3 is CASSQEAGVGYEQYF. CDR3 DNA sequence: TGTGCCAGCAGCCAAGAAGCGGGAGTTGGCTACGAGCAGTACTTC.

This clonotype appeared many times. The chain couples TRBV20-1 to TRBJ2-1, with 10 bases identical to TRBD2. CDR1 and CDR2 (germline): DFQATT, SNEGSKA (reference sequence). V shed 7 bases, J shed 9 bases, and the junction held 12 bases outside the gene matches. CDR3 size: 14 residues. The CDR3 sequence: CSVRTSGETVEQFF. Here the CDR3 DNA reads TGCAGTGTTCGAACTAGCGGGGAAACTGTTGAGCAGTTCTTC.

This clonotype was counted a few times. The chain employs TRBV10-3 and TRBJ2-1, with D possibly being TRBD2 (7 bases). Trimming took 5 bases from V and 9 from J, leaving 17 bases between them. The CDR3 sequence is 14 residues long. The germline V gene has CDR1 ENHRY and CDR2 SYGVKD. The CDR3 DNA reads TGTGCCATCAGTTACCGGGACACGGGGGGTGAGCAGTTCTTC. Protein: CAISYRDTGGEQFF.

This chain connects TRBV7-2 to TRBJ2-7, with D hard to call. V lost 1 base, J lost 5 bases, and 9 bases lay in between. The germline gives CDR1 SGHTA, CDR2 FQGNSA. This CDR3 is built from 13 residues. Here the CDR3 reads CASSLGISHEQYF. The CDR3 DNA is TGTGCCAGCAGCTTAGGGATATCCCACGAGCAGTACTTC. Together with reference TRBV7-2 and TRBJ2-7, the CDR3 gives the full variable domain: GAGVSQSPSNKVTEKGKDVELRCDPISGHTALYWYRQSLGQGLEFLIYFQGNSAPDKSGLPSDRFSAERTGGSVSTLTIQRTQQEDSAVYLCASSLGISHEQYFGPGTRLTVT.

J is TRBJ1-2 and V is TRBV19, with unresolved D. CDR3 length: 11 amino acids. V gave up 5 bases and J gave up 10 bases, with 11 bases separating them. Germline CDR1 LNHDA, CDR2 SQIVND (reference sequence). Here the CDR3 reads CASSDTALYTF. DNA of the CDR3: TGTGCCAGTAGTGATACTGCCCTCTACACCTTC.

In regard to this clonotype: A clone one base away is much larger, so this may be a read error. The chain employs TRBV5-6 and TRBJ2-7; a possible D gene is TRBD2 (5 bases). V lost 6 bases and J lost 2, with 18 bases in between. The CDR3 extends over 15 amino acids. CDR1 SGHDT and CDR2 YYEEEE come from the germline V gene. CDR3 nucleotide sequence: TGTGCCAGCAAACAACTCGGGATAGAGGCCTACGAGCAGTACTTC. Translation gives CASKQLGIEAYEQYF.

This sequence joins TRBV19 and TRBJ2-3; D call uncertain. CDR3 length: 17 residues. V lost 6 bases, J lost 8 bases, and 27 bases lay in between. Germline V gives CDR1 LNHDA, CDR2 SQIVND (reference sequence). CDR3 loop: CASSPSRLAATDGTQYF. The CDR3 nucleotides are TGTGCCAGTAGCCCCTCCCGTCTTGCGGCAACAGATGGTACGCAGTATTTT. The full variable domain, its missing parts supplied by reference TRBV19 and TRBJ2-3, is DGGITQSPKYLFRKEGQNVTLSCEQNLNHDAMYWYRQDPGQGLRLIYYSQIVNDFQKGDIAEGYSVSREKKESFPLTVTSAQKNPTAFYLCASSPSRLAATDGTQYFGPGTRLTVL.

This clonotype was seen many times. This rearrangement joins TRBV5-1 to TRBJ1-4; TRBD1 agrees at 7 bases. The CDR3 consists of 13 residues. Germline CDR1 reads SGHRS; CDR2 reads YFSETQ. J gave up 8 bases and V 4 bases, and 5 bases lay outside the gene matches. CDR3 nucleotides: TGCGCCAGCAGCAAGACAGGGAGGGAAAAACTGTTTTTT. Its protein is CASSKTGREKLFF.

J is TRBJ2-7 and V is TRBV19, with D possibly matching TRBD1 (6 bases). From germline, CDR1 is LNHDA and CDR2 SQIVND (reference sequence). Between the trimmed V and J ends, which lost 4 bases and 5 bases, there was a span of 9 bases. This CDR3 is built from 12 residues. The CDR3 loop reads CASSNRVNEQYF. CDR3 DNA: TGTGCCAGTAGTAACAGGGTAAACGAGCAGTACTTC.

This clonotype was observed once. The chain combines TRBV20-1 with TRBJ2-7; D is undetermined. Germline V gene sequence: CDR1 DFQATT, CDR2 SNEGSKA (reference sequence). Deletions cut 0 bases from V and 2 bases from J, with 11 bases between. The CDR3 covers 14 residues. CDR3 nucleotides: TGCAGTGCTAGAGATCTGAAAAGAACCTACGAGCAGTACTTC. Translation: CSARDLKRTYEQYF.

The chain couples TRBV20-1 to TRBJ1-6; D not resolved. V was trimmed by 2 bases and J by 9 bases, leaving 20 bases between them. From germline, CDR1 is DFQATT and CDR2 SNEGSKA (reference sequence). The CDR3 length is 16 residues. CDR3 region: CSARIGGEDSSSPLHF. The CDR3 DNA reads as TGCAGTGCTAGAATCGGCGGGGAAGATTCGAGTTCACCCCTCCACTTT.